This T cell receptor beta chain stems from a study of early T cells in non-severe SARS-CoV-2 infection. On this clonotype itself: The antigen remains unidentified.

Study outcomes and limitations: Private and CD4 specificities were missed by VDJdb matching, which favored anti-spike CD8 responses.

The V end was cut by 6 bases, the J end by 0 bases, with 12 bases between. Germline V CDR1 and CDR2: MNHEY, SVGEGT. This CDR3 comprises 14 residues. A single record per CDR3 protein comes from TCRdb applying MiXCR to the 5' RACE reads. Of tens of thousands of distinct CDR3 sequences in the sample, over 4.5% were seen once. This TCR was recovered from an adult who was a healthcare worker with PCR-confirmed SARS-CoV-2 infection or an uninfected control (not recorded which). J is TRBJ2-7 and V is TRBV6-2 or TRBV6-3; possible D gene TRBD1, 6 bases. The sequencing here drew on whole blood, taken at baseline. This chain's CDR3 is CASRRNRDSYEQYF. Written as DNA, the CDR3 is TGTGCCAGCAGGAGGAACAGGGACTCCTACGAGCAGTACTTC.